This T cell receptor (beta chain) was identified in a study of tumor-infiltrating lymphocytes in oesophageal squamous cell carcinoma. TCRdb analysed the PCR reads with MiXCR anew, one entry per CDR3 protein. The profile shows 15,000 to 20,000 distinct CDR3 sequences, 44% of them singletons. This clonotype has a handful of counts. The V and J ends lost 3 bases and 5 bases, in that order; junction bases with no gene match: 4. Germline lookup yields CDR1 MRHNA and CDR2 SNTAGT. The CDR3 contains 15 residues. The sequence derives from a female donor with esophageal squamous cell carcinoma. Specimen: blood. This rearrangement joins TRBV6-4 to TRBJ1-6, with 7 bases fitting TRBD1. The CDR3 loop reads CASSEGGGDNSPLHF. The CDR3, as DNA: TGTGCCAGCAGTGAGGGAGGGGGCGATAATTCACCCCTCCACTTT.